In its sample, the clone carrying this T cell receptor beta chain was seen a few times. This sample stems from a study of identical twins. A single record per CDR3 protein comes from TCRdb applying MiXCR to the 5' RACE reads. This sample yields roughly 470,000 distinct CDR3 sequences, of which roughly 13% are seen a single time; approximately 0.98% belongs to the top ten. A further study also used this sample, focusing on yellow fever vaccine responses in identical twins.

The sequenced material came from CD4+ T cells sorted from blood. This sequence originates from a young woman in good health.

CDR3 protein: CASSRQYTGELFF. CDR3 nucleotides: TGTGCCAGCAGTCGACAGTACACCGGGGAGCTGTTTTTT. The rearrangement links TRBV12-3 or TRBV12-4 to TRBJ2-2, with D perhaps matching TRBD1 (5 bases). V dropped 5 bases and J dropped 3 bases, with 7 bases sitting between them. The CDR3 extends over 13 amino acids.